The 11 T cell receptor beta chains below were found in one sample sequenced in a study of T cell clones after liver transplantation. Generated by immunoSEQ multiplex PCR, the TCRdb table keeps only in-frame clones and is missing some. This table holds 51,000 or so clones, 86% found once. Material: CD8+ T cells from blood, obtained 12 months after liver transplant. The receptors stem from a human patient who received a liver transplant. Some T cells may be graft donor cells.

The chain has TRBV19 and TRBJ1-1; D not certain. CDR3 size: 13 residues. The germline gives CDR1 LNHDA, CDR2 SQIVND (reference sequence). V was shortened by 10 bases and J by 3 bases, with 15 bases between the two germline ends. For the CDR3, the DNA is TGTGCCACCGACTTTGGATCCCACACTGAAGCTTTCTTT. Its translation: CATDFGSHTEAFF.

The chain joins TRBV27 to TRBJ1-4, with 8 bases lining up with TRBD1. The CDR3 totals 14 residues. Germline V CDR1 and CDR2: MNHEY, SMNVEV (reference sequence). V trimming: 5 bases; J trimming: 8 bases; junction bases outside the gene matches: 7. DNA for the CDR3: TGTGCCAGCAGTCTCACAGGGGGGAACGAAAAACTGTTTTTT. It specifies CASSLTGGNEKLFF.

This chain uses TRBV6-5 with TRBJ1-5; D gene uncertain. Trimming removed 4 bases from V and 4 bases from J, with 14 bases in between. Germline V gene sequence: CDR1 MNHEY, CDR2 SVGAGI. CDR3 size: 15 residues. As DNA, the CDR3 is TGTGCCAGCAGTTCGGACGGTGAAGGAAATCAGCCCCAGCATTTT. It specifies CASSSDGEGNQPQHF.

As DNA, the CDR3 is TGTGCCAGCAGCGCGACTAGCGGGATCACCTACGAGCAGTACTTC. Residues: CASSATSGITYEQYF. The chain carries TRBV6-1 and TRBJ2-7, with 11 bases aligning to TRBD2. V dropped 6 bases and J dropped 2; count of bases not matched to a gene: 6. The germline CDR1 and CDR2 sequences are MNHNS and SASEGT. The CDR3 is 15 residues long.

This clone is classed as large. V and J are TRBV2 and TRBJ2-7, with 14 bases matching TRBD2. From germline, CDR1 is SNHLY and CDR2 FYNNEI. This CDR3 has 17 residues. V dropped 7 bases and J dropped 0; count of bases not matched to a gene: 8. This CDR3 reads CASIQGLAGEPSYEQYF. The CDR3 coding sequence is TGTGCCAGCATCCAGGGACTAGCGGGAGAGCCCTCCTACGAGCAGTACTTC.

This chain joins TRBV19 and TRBJ2-1, with 9 nucleotides matching TRBD1. The germline gives CDR1 LNHDA, CDR2 SQIVND (reference sequence). V was clipped by 6 bases and J by 5 bases; unmatched bases: 5. This CDR3 is built from 14 residues. CDR3 loop: CASRHRGLDNEQFF. The CDR3 coding sequence is TGTGCCAGTAGACACAGGGGGCTGGACAATGAGCAGTTCTTC.

This clone has a single count. The gene calls are TRBV19 and TRBJ2-2, with 10 bases fitting TRBD1. The CDR3 extends over 14 amino acids. V dropped 9 bases and J dropped 4; count of bases not matched to a gene: 5. Looked up from germline, CDR1 is LNHDA and CDR2 is SQIVND (reference sequence). DNA of the CDR3: TGTGCCAGCCGTGACAGGGGGCCCACCGGGGAGCTGTTTTTT. This encodes CASRDRGPTGELFF.

V and J are TRBV5-1 and TRBJ1-2; D is possibly TRBD1 (6 bases). V gave up 0 bases and J gave up 4 bases, with 10 bases separating them. Germline CDR1 SGHRS, CDR2 YFSETQ. There are 14 residues in the CDR3. The DNA for the CDR3 is TGCGCCAGCAGCTTGGAAGGGGGAGCCTATGGCTACACCTTC. Protein: CASSLEGGAYGYTF.

This chain joins TRBV28 and TRBJ1-2; 8 bases are a match to TRBD1. The CDR3 loop spans 15 amino acids. Germline values: CDR1 MDHEN, CDR2 SYDVKM. The ends lost 7 bases at V and 8 bases at J; junction bases unmatched: 15. CDR3 DNA sequence: TGTGCCAGCACCGACCCCGGGACAGGTTTGTTAGGCTACACCTTC. Encoded protein: CASTDPGTGLLGYTF.

The chain couples TRBV27 to TRBJ2-7, with 8 bases identical to TRBD1. CDR1 is MNHEY and CDR2 is SMNVEV in the germline V gene (reference sequence). V was pared by 8 bases and J by 2 bases, with 5 bases of the junction left unmatched. This CDR3 is 13 amino acids long. CDR3 bases: TGTGCCAGCCAGGGGGCGTTAACCTACGAGCAGTACTTC. Translated: CASQGALTYEQYF.

This chain connects TRBV30 to TRBJ1-1; D is unresolved. Trimming pared 1 base from V and 3 bases from J, leaving 6 bases between. Germline lookup yields CDR1 GTSNPN and CDR2 SVGIG (reference sequence). There are 12 residues in the CDR3. The CDR3 nucleotides read TGTGCCTGGAGTGAAGGATACACTGAAGCTTTCTTT. This encodes CAWSEGYTEAFF.